This record covers a single TCR beta chain. Antigen: not known. This may come from a read error, since a much larger clone is one base off. The data were obtained in a study of response to subunit inactivated influenza vaccine. Trimming pared 0 bases from V and 5 bases from J, leaving 5 bases between. From germline, CDR1 is LGHNA and CDR2 YNFKEQ. The CDR3 runs 13 residues. Study conclusions and caveats: It was suggested by the authors that few new T cells are recruited by each seasonal influenza vaccination.

MiXCR, run by TCRdb on the RT-PCR reads, gives a single entry per CDR3 protein. The sample holds fewer than 600,000 distinct CDR3 sequences, under 8.5% seen once. The receptor was isolated from a man between 50 and 75 years old who received an inactivated influenza vaccine. This specimen consisted of PBMCs from blood, obtained less than 30 months after vaccination. The chain links TRBV4-2 to TRBJ1-5; D is ambiguous. This CDR3 reads CASSQEGYQPQHF. The CDR3 DNA sequence: TGTGCCAGCAGCCAAGAGGGGTATCAGCCCCAGCATTTT.